This T cell receptor (beta chain) was obtained from a study of control samples from healthy donors and cancer patients. Profiled with immunoSEQ multiplex PCR; TCRdb holds only in-frame clones, not every one. The sample yields 110,000 or so clones, 82% seen once. This CDR3 is built from 15 residues. J was trimmed by 4 bases and V by 2 bases; bases with no gene match: 8. Germline CDR1 SGHRS, CDR2 YFSETQ. The specimen sequenced was blood. This TCR came from a man aged 18 to 29 in good health. The chain couples TRBV5-1 to TRBJ2-5; 7 bases fit TRBD1. The CDR3 DNA reads TGCGCCAGCAGCTTACATGACCGGACAGGAGAGACCCAGTACTTC. Protein product: CASSLHDRTGETQYF.